The present T cell receptor (beta chain) was sequenced within a study of blood T cell repertoires in COVID-19 (dated by TCRdb to about 2020). For context, the study as a whole: Samples from collaborators originated in the United States, Italy and Spain and spanned both the acute and convalescent phases of COVID-19. The material from the prospective study consisted of cDNA or gDNA derived from T cells, B-cell-depleted T cells, or PBMCs. The dataset comprised deeply sampled blood TCRbeta repertoires from subjects exposed to, actively infected with, or recovered from COVID-19. The repertoires were made available in a free public database intended to serve as a resource for research on the immune response to SARS-CoV-2. Samples came from the ongoing ImmuneRACE study (first 160 participants) plus 1,254 subjects from 6 global collaborators. A de-identified subject ID, COVID-19 status, age in years and sex were almost always included in the sample metadata. Where available, HLA class I and class II types were obtained from metadata supplied by the sample provider rather than from assay-based typing. The paper as a whole reports these results and caveats: How much clinical and demographic metadata was included differed by source and by participant, and the metadata was provided uncurated.

The immunoSEQ Assay, a bias-controlled multiplex PCR, was used to amplify TCRbeta CDR3 regions from genomic DNA. From the authors' description of their analysis: The number of nucleated cells in each sample was estimated by amplification of reference gene primers within the assay. Sequence reads were collapsed and filtered to measure the absolute abundance of every unique TCRbeta CDR3 rearrangement. For each sample, productive Simpson clonality was calculated as the square root of Simpson's diversity index over productive rearrangements. TCRdb re-hosts the immuneACCESS table, in-frame sequences only. Its copies lack some clones; in the studies checked, an unresolved V gene accounts for under half of them, and the cause for the rest is not known. V and J calls and clone size are copied from that table; D and trimming were computed from the DNA. The sample contains 150,000 to 200,000 clones, 85% to 90% of them found a single time. The ten largest clones add up to 5.5% to 7% of the sample.

V is pruned by 11 bases and J by 2 bases, leaving 18 bases of the junction without a gene match. CDR1 and CDR2, per the germline V gene, are ENHRY and SYGVKD. The CDR3 runs 16 amino acids, cysteine and phenylalanine included. Only the CDR3 DNA stays, 48 bases, in frame from base 1. Whole blood was collected in K2EDTA tubes by collaborating institutions according to the institutions' own protocols. Collaborator samples were shipped for TCRbeta analysis as frozen whole blood, isolated PBMCs, or DNA extracted from either sample type. Comment on this clone: It has no known antigen specificity. No base quality information exists; no much larger clone differs at one position.

The receptor was isolated from a man in his forties with active or convalescent COVID-19. The chain is made from TRBV10-3 and TRBJ2-7, with 7 middle bases fitting TRBD2. Sequences were obtained from peripheral blood. The CDR3 protein is CALKGGVGIAPYEQYF. The bases read TGTGCCCTAAAGGGAGGGGTAGGGATTGCCCCCTACGAGCAGTACTTC.